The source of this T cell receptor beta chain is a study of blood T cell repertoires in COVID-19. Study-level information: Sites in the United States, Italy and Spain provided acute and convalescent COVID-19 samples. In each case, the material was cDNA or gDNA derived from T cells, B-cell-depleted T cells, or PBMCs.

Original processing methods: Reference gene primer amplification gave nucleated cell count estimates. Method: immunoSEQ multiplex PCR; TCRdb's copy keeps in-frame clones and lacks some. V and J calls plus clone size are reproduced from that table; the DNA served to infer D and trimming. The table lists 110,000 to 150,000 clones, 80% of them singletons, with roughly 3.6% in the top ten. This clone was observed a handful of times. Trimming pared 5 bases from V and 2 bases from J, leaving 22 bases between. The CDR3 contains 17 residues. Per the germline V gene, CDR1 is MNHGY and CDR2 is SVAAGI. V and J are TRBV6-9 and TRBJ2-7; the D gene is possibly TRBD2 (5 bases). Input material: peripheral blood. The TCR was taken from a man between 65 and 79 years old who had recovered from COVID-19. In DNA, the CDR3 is TGTGCCAGCAGTCCCCCCGCTAGAGGGTCGCACACCTACGAGCAGTACTTC. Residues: CASSPPARGSHTYEQYF.